The rows below give T cell receptor beta chains drawn from one sample of a study of radiotherapy plus CTLA-4 blockade in lung cancer. The protocol was immunoSEQ multiplex PCR, while the TCRdb copy is restricted to in-frame clones and leaves out a portion. The table shows 90,000 to 100,000 clones, with around 90% occurring only once. The sample in question was peripheral blood, obtained from a patient treated with radiotherapy plus ipilimumab. These receptors were taken from a human donor with non-small cell lung cancer that progressed on radiotherapy plus ipilimumab. The CDR3 runs from the conserved cysteine through the conserved F or W. Fields, in order: CDR3 protein, CDR3 DNA, clone size, D gene, CDR3 length, V gene, J gene. A D gene is named only where the DNA matches it firmly. A clone size is listed for some rows: how often the clone was seen (once, few, many), or a class if it is expanded.

CASSDSGTDTQYF	TGCGCCAGCAGCGATAGCGGCACAGATACGCAGTATTTT	few	NA	13	TRBV5-1	TRBJ2-3
CASSLRGVSYNSPLHF	TGTGCCAGCAGTCTCCGGGGGGTCTCCTATAATTCACCCCTCCACTTT	NA	NA	16	TRBV27	TRBJ1-6
CAWNREGHGYTF	TGTGCCTGGAACAGGGAAGGACATGGCTACACCTTC	NA	NA	12	TRBV30	TRBJ1-2
CASSELAGALAPPDTQYF	TGTGCCAGCAGTGAACTAGCGGGAGCCCTAGCCCCCCCAGATACGCAGTATTTT	NA	TRBD2	18	TRBV2	TRBJ2-3
CASSVAGDGEQFF	TGTGCCAGCAGCGTAGCGGGAGACGGTGAGCAGTTCTTC	NA	NA	13	TRBV9	TRBJ2-1
CASSITPRGETQYF	TGCGCCAGCAGCATAACCCCGCGTGGCGAGACCCAGTACTTC	NA	NA	14	TRBV5-1	TRBJ2-5
CASRAWGPDIYQPQHF	TGTGCCAGTAGAGCGTGGGGGCCGGATATTTATCAGCCCCAGCATTTT	NA	NA	16	TRBV19	TRBJ1-5
CASRRGHIGNQPQHF	TGTGCCAGTAGACGGGGTCACATAGGCAATCAGCCCCAGCATTTT	NA	NA	15	TRBV19	TRBJ1-5
CASSDPVQLNTEAFF	TGTGCCAGCAGTGACCCGGTCCAACTCAACACTGAAGCTTTCTTT	NA	NA	15	TRBV2	TRBJ1-1
CASSDRGRNNEQFF	TGTGCCAGCAGTGATAGGGGTCGAAACAATGAGCAGTTCTTC	NA	NA	14	TRBV2	TRBJ2-1
CASSLPGLAAEEQYF	TGTGCCAGCAGCCTACCCGGGCTAGCGGCAGAAGAGCAGTACTTC	NA	TRBD2	15	TRBV28	TRBJ2-7
CASSYTDRGNYGYTF	TGTGCCAGCAGTTACACGGACAGGGGGAACTATGGCTACACCTTC	NA	TRBD1	15	TRBV6-6	TRBJ1-2
CASSPLQGALYGYTF	TGTGCCAGCAGCCCTTTACAGGGGGCTCTTTATGGCTACACCTTC	NA	TRBD1	15	TRBV14	TRBJ1-2
CASSLEGGSVETQYF	TGTGCCAGCAGTTTGGAGGGGGGGTCGGTGGAGACCCAGTACTTC	NA	NA	15	TRBV2	TRBJ2-5
CASSEFGRAWRNTEAFF	TGTGCCAGCAGTGAATTTGGCAGGGCCTGGCGGAACACTGAAGCTTTCTTT	NA	NA	17	TRBV6-1	TRBJ1-1
CASIPDGSNTEAFF	TGTGCCAGCATCCCGGACGGTTCGAACACTGAAGCTTTCTTT	once	NA	14	TRBV6-1	TRBJ1-1
CASSESGSGAGNTIYF	TGTGCCAGCAGTGAATCTGGTTCGGGAGCTGGAAACACCATATATTTT	NA	NA	16	TRBV6-1	TRBJ1-3
CASSPRSSPSTDTQYF	TGTGCCAGCAGCCCCAGGAGTAGCCCTAGCACAGATACGCAGTATTTT	NA	NA	16	TRBV7-8	TRBJ2-3
CASSRIIGENIQYF	TGTGCCAGCAGCCGAATTATAGGGGAAAACATTCAGTACTTC	NA	NA	14	TRBV4-2	TRBJ2-4
CASSLARTGRFYNEQFF	TGTGCCAGCAGCTTAGCTAGGACAGGGAGATTTTACAATGAGCAGTTCTTC	NA	TRBD1	17	TRBV7-8	TRBJ2-1
CASLPLCEQYF	TGTGCCAGCCTCCCTCTCTGCGAGCAGTACTTC	NA	NA	11	TRBV6-6	TRBJ2-7
CASSRPGQGDTEAFF	TGTGCCAGCAGCCGGCCGGGACAGGGGGACACTGAAGCTTTCTTT	NA	TRBD1	15	TRBV4-2	TRBJ1-1
CASSYGGFREPQHF	TGTGCCAGCAGTTACGGGGGCTTCAGGGAGCCCCAGCATTTT	NA	NA	14	TRBV6-6	TRBJ1-5
CASSSGGDLVQYF	TGTGCCAGCAGTTCGGGGGGAGACCTTGTTCAGTACTTC	NA	TRBD2	13	TRBV5-6	TRBJ2-4